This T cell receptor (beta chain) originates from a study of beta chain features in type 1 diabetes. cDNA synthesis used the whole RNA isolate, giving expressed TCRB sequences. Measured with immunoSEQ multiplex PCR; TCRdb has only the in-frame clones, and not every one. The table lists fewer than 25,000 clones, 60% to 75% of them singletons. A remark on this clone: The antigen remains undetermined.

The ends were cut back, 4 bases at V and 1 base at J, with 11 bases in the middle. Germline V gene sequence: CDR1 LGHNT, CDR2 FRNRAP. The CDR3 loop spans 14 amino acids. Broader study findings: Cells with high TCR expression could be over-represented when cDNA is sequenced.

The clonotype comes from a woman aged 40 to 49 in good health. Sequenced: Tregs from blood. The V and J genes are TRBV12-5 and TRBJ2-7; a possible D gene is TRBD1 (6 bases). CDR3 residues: CASGSGTRSYEQYF. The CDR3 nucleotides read TGTGCTAGTGGTTCCGGGACACGATCCTACGAGCAGTACTTC.